Listed below are T cell receptor beta chains from one sample, sequenced in a study of T cells in Graves' hyperthyroidism and ophthalmopathy. TCRdb re-called the multiplex PCR reads through MiXCR, storing one row per CDR3 protein. The profile shows 560,000 or so distinct CDR3 sequences, more than 45% of them singletons. Sequenced input: peripheral blood or thyroid tissue (not recorded which). These receptors all stem from a woman younger than 35 with Graves' hyperthyroidism. Each CDR3 is given with its conserved first and last residue. D genes are given only for firm matches. Clone sizes are given selectively: once, few, many, or a class where the clone is expanded.

d_gene: -; abundance: few; v_gene: TRBV10-3; j_gene: TRBJ2-2; CDR3nt: TGTGCCATCTTTGACAGGTCCTTGGGCACCGGGGAGCTGTTTTTT; CDR3aa: CAIFDRSLGTGELFF
d_gene: -; abundance: -; v_gene: TRBV25-1; j_gene: TRBJ1-1; CDR3nt: TGTGCCAGCAGTTTCGCAGGACCCCCGGAAACTGAAGCTTTCTTT; CDR3aa: CASSFAGPPETEAFF
d_gene: -; abundance: few; v_gene: TRBV2; j_gene: TRBJ2-7; CDR3nt: TGTGCCAGCAGTGATCACAGACTCTACGAGCAGTACTTC; CDR3aa: CASSDHRLYEQYF
d_gene: -; abundance: -; v_gene: TRBV12-5; j_gene: TRBJ2-2; CDR3nt: TGTGCTAGTGGTTTGACGACCGGGGAGCTGTTTTTT; CDR3aa: CASGLTTGELFF
d_gene: -; abundance: few; v_gene: TRBV2; j_gene: TRBJ1-5; CDR3nt: TGTGCCAGCAGTTTGGCCAGGGCAAGCAATCAGCCCCAGCATTTT; CDR3aa: CASSLARASNQPQHF
d_gene: TRBD2; abundance: few; v_gene: TRBV2; j_gene: TRBJ2-5; CDR3nt: TGTGCCAGCTCCACCGGGAGGGCAGAGACCCAGTACTTC; CDR3aa: CASSTGRAETQYF
d_gene: -; abundance: few; v_gene: TRBV20-1; j_gene: TRBJ2-7; CDR3nt: TGCAGTGCCGCGGGACAGATCTACGAGCAGTACTTC; CDR3aa: CSAAGQIYEQYF
d_gene: -; abundance: many; v_gene: TRBV7-9; j_gene: TRBJ2-7; CDR3nt: TGTGCCAGCAGCTTACAGTCCTACGAGCAGTACTTC; CDR3aa: CASSLQSYEQYF
d_gene: -; abundance: -; v_gene: TRBV9; j_gene: TRBJ1-1; CDR3nt: TGTGCCAGCAGCGTAGGCGGACCGTCCACTGAAGCTTTCTTT; CDR3aa: CASSVGGPSTEAFF
d_gene: TRBD2; abundance: -; v_gene: TRBV7-3; j_gene: TRBJ2-5; CDR3nt: TGTGCCAGCAGCCACGGGGGGGGGTCACAAGAGACCCAGTACTTC; CDR3aa: CASSHGGGSQETQYF
d_gene: TRBD1; abundance: -; v_gene: TRBV6-6; j_gene: TRBJ1-1; CDR3nt: TGTGCCAGCAGTTACGGGACAGGGGCGTTGAACACTGAAGCTTTCTTT; CDR3aa: CASSYGTGALNTEAFF
d_gene: -; abundance: -; v_gene: TRBV2; j_gene: TRBJ2-7; CDR3nt: TGTGCCAGCAGTGGTACCTCCTACGTGCAGTACTTC; CDR3aa: CASSGTSYVQYF
d_gene: TRBD2; abundance: -; v_gene: TRBV29-1; j_gene: TRBJ2-2; CDR3nt: TGCAGCGCAGCCGGGACTAGCGGGATCCTTTCCGGGGAGCTGTTTTTT; CDR3aa: CSAAGTSGILSGELFF
d_gene: TRBD2; abundance: -; v_gene: TRBV2; j_gene: TRBJ2-2; CDR3nt: TGTGCCAGCAGTTTAACTAGCGGGAGCGCCGGGGAGCTGTTTTTT; CDR3aa: CASSLTSGSAGELFF
d_gene: TRBD1; abundance: -; v_gene: TRBV7-6; j_gene: TRBJ1-1; CDR3nt: TGTGCCAGCAGACGGACAGGGTCGATCACTGAAGCTTTCTTT; CDR3aa: CASRRTGSITEAFF
d_gene: -; abundance: many; v_gene: TRBV15; j_gene: TRBJ2-5; CDR3nt: TGTGCCACCAGCAGAGATCTGGGGTTCCAAGAGACCCAGTACTTC; CDR3aa: CATSRDLGFQETQYF
d_gene: -; abundance: few; v_gene: TRBV19; j_gene: TRBJ1-1; CDR3nt: TGTGCCAGTAGTATCGGCTCCCGATCCACTGAAGCTTTCTTT; CDR3aa: CASSIGSRSTEAFF
d_gene: TRBD2; abundance: -; v_gene: TRBV24-1; j_gene: TRBJ2-2; CDR3nt: TGTGCCACCAGTGATTTGCGGTTTCGCGGGAGTAACACCGGGGAGCTGTTTTTT; CDR3aa: CATSDLRFRGSNTGELFF
d_gene: -; abundance: -; v_gene: TRBV7-9; j_gene: TRBJ2-6; CDR3nt: TGCGCCAGCAGCCAGCTCAGGGTTTCTGGGGCCAACGTCCTGACTTTC; CDR3aa: CASSQLRVSGANVLTF
d_gene: TRBD1; abundance: -; v_gene: TRBV25-1; j_gene: TRBJ2-7; CDR3nt: TGTGCCAGCAGTGCAGACAGGGCAATCTCCTACGAGCAGTACTTC; CDR3aa: CASSADRAISYEQYF
d_gene: TRBD2; abundance: -; v_gene: TRBV7-9; j_gene: TRBJ2-7; CDR3nt: TGTGCCAGCAGCCTAAACCCGGGACTAGCGGAGACCTACGAGCAGTACTTC; CDR3aa: CASSLNPGLAETYEQYF
d_gene: TRBD1; abundance: -; v_gene: TRBV24-1; j_gene: TRBJ2-5; CDR3nt: TGTGCCACCAGTGACACAGGGGGCGGGGAGACCCAGTACTTC; CDR3aa: CATSDTGGGETQYF
d_gene: -; abundance: -; v_gene: TRBV2; j_gene: TRBJ2-5; CDR3nt: TGTGCCAGCAGTGAAGTAGGCCTGGCGGGTCCTCCCCGAGGGACCCAGTACTTC; CDR3aa: CASSEVGLAGPPRGTQYF
d_gene: -; abundance: medium-sized; v_gene: TRBV6-6; j_gene: TRBJ1-5; CDR3nt: TGTGCCAGCAGTTATTCGGCGCCTCTTAGCAATCAGCCCCAGCATTTT; CDR3aa: CASSYSAPLSNQPQHF
d_gene: -; abundance: -; v_gene: TRBV20-1; j_gene: TRBJ1-6; CDR3nt: TGCAGTGCTAGGACCTTTGACGGAAATAATTCACCCCTCCACTTT; CDR3aa: CSARTFDGNNSPLHF
d_gene: TRBD1; abundance: -; v_gene: TRBV5-1; j_gene: TRBJ2-7; CDR3nt: TGCGCCAGCAATCCAGGGCAGGGGGCGCAGGAGCAGTACTTC; CDR3aa: CASNPGQGAQEQYF
d_gene: -; abundance: few; v_gene: TRBV19; j_gene: TRBJ1-5; CDR3nt: TGTGCCAGTAGTATGCGGGAATACAATCAGCCCCAGCATTTT; CDR3aa: CASSMREYNQPQHF
d_gene: -; abundance: few; v_gene: TRBV13; j_gene: TRBJ2-2; CDR3nt: TGTGCCATTGGGAGGTGGACCGGGGAGCTGTTTTTT; CDR3aa: CAIGRWTGELFF
d_gene: TRBD1; abundance: -; v_gene: TRBV2; j_gene: TRBJ1-4; CDR3nt: TGTGCCAGCAGCCCCCAGGACAGGGGTTTGGAAAAACTGTTTTTT; CDR3aa: CASSPQDRGLEKLFF
d_gene: TRBD2; abundance: -; v_gene: TRBV24-1; j_gene: TRBJ2-3; CDR3nt: TGTGCCAGCAGTGAATCTGGAGCTAGCGGCAGATCTAGCACAGATACGCAGTATTTT; CDR3aa: CASSESGASGRSSTDTQYF
d_gene: -; abundance: few; v_gene: TRBV6-6; j_gene: TRBJ1-5; CDR3nt: TGTGCCAGCGGTGTCAGGGGCAATCAGCCCCAGCATTTT; CDR3aa: CASGVRGNQPQHF
d_gene: TRBD1; abundance: -; v_gene: TRBV7-9; j_gene: TRBJ1-1; CDR3nt: TGTGCCAGCAGCCCGCGGGACAGTGAAGCTTTCTTT; CDR3aa: CASSPRDSEAFF
d_gene: -; abundance: -; v_gene: TRBV29-1; j_gene: TRBJ2-7; CDR3nt: TGCAGCGTTGCGACAGGCTCCTACGAGCAGTACTTC; CDR3aa: CSVATGSYEQYF
d_gene: TRBD1; abundance: few; v_gene: TRBV25-1; j_gene: TRBJ2-7; CDR3nt: TGTGCCAGCAGTTTAGGCGACAGGGGATCCTACGAGCAGTACTTC; CDR3aa: CASSLGDRGSYEQYF
d_gene: TRBD2; abundance: -; v_gene: TRBV7-8; j_gene: TRBJ2-2; CDR3nt: TGTGCCAGCAGCTTGCGACTAGCGGGAGGGACCGGGGAGCTGTTTTTT; CDR3aa: CASSLRLAGGTGELFF
d_gene: -; abundance: many; v_gene: TRBV15; j_gene: TRBJ1-2; CDR3nt: TGTGCCACCAGCAGAGAGATCTTCTATGGCTACACCTTC; CDR3aa: CATSREIFYGYTF
d_gene: TRBD2; abundance: -; v_gene: TRBV7-9; j_gene: TRBJ2-7; CDR3nt: TGTGCCAGCAGCTCCCTGAAGGGCATGACTAGCAGGTCCTACGAGCAGTACTTC; CDR3aa: CASSSLKGMTSRSYEQYF
d_gene: -; abundance: -; v_gene: TRBV5-1; j_gene: TRBJ2-7; CDR3nt: TGCGCCAGCAGCCCGGACGATCTCTCCTACGAGCAGTACTTC; CDR3aa: CASSPDDLSYEQYF
d_gene: TRBD1; abundance: -; v_gene: TRBV20-1; j_gene: TRBJ1-2; CDR3nt: TGCAGTGCTAGAGCCTCGAGGACAGGGGAGGGGGATGGGGGCTACACCTTC; CDR3aa: CSARASRTGEGDGGYTF
d_gene: -; abundance: -; v_gene: TRBV7-8; j_gene: TRBJ2-5; CDR3nt: TGTGCCAGCAGTTACAGCGAAGAGACCCAGTACTTC; CDR3aa: CASSYSEETQYF
d_gene: -; abundance: -; v_gene: TRBV4-2; j_gene: TRBJ1-1; CDR3nt: TGTGCCAGCAGCCAGGGACCGGATGCTTACACTGAAGCTTTCTTT; CDR3aa: CASSQGPDAYTEAFF
d_gene: -; abundance: many; v_gene: TRBV12-3/TRBV12-4; j_gene: TRBJ2-5; CDR3nt: TGTGCCAGCAGTTTTGGTCGGAAAGAGACCCAGTACTTC; CDR3aa: CASSFGRKETQYF
d_gene: -; abundance: -; v_gene: TRBV7-2; j_gene: TRBJ1-2; CDR3nt: TGTGCCAGCAGCTTAGACCATAAGGGATATGGCTACACCTTC; CDR3aa: CASSLDHKGYGYTF
d_gene: -; abundance: -; v_gene: TRBV29-1; j_gene: TRBJ2-7; CDR3nt: TGCAGCGCCTGGGGGGACGAGCAGTACTTC; CDR3aa: CSAWGDEQYF
d_gene: TRBD2; abundance: many; v_gene: TRBV24-1; j_gene: TRBJ2-5; CDR3nt: TGTGCCACCGGTTCGCGGGAGCTGGAGACCCAGTACTTC; CDR3aa: CATGSRELETQYF
d_gene: -; abundance: -; v_gene: TRBV29-1; j_gene: TRBJ2-5; CDR3nt: TGCAGCGTTGAACTACCTGGGGGCAGGGGCCAAGAGACCCAGTACTTC; CDR3aa: CSVELPGGRGQETQYF
d_gene: -; abundance: -; v_gene: TRBV29-1; j_gene: TRBJ2-2; CDR3nt: TGCAGCCCCCCCCCTAAGGGCAGGGAAACCGGGGAGCTGTTTTTT; CDR3aa: CSPPPKGRETGELFF
d_gene: -; abundance: many; v_gene: TRBV15; j_gene: TRBJ1-1; CDR3nt: TGTGCCACCAGCAGAGGTGGCGGAAGTGAAGCTTTCTTT; CDR3aa: CATSRGGGSEAFF
d_gene: -; abundance: many; v_gene: TRBV12-3/TRBV12-4; j_gene: TRBJ1-1; CDR3nt: TGTGCCACCTCGCTGGGATATGCTTTCTTT; CDR3aa: CATSLGYAFF
d_gene: -; abundance: -; v_gene: TRBV12-3/TRBV12-4; j_gene: TRBJ2-5; CDR3nt: TGTGCCAGCAGTCCACAACGTGGCCAAGAGACCCAGTACTTC; CDR3aa: CASSPQRGQETQYF
d_gene: -; abundance: -; v_gene: TRBV6-1; j_gene: TRBJ1-5; CDR3nt: TGTGCCAGCAAAACCAGGGGATGGAGCAATCAGCCCCAGCATTTT; CDR3aa: CASKTRGWSNQPQHF
d_gene: TRBD2; abundance: few; v_gene: TRBV5-1; j_gene: TRBJ2-7; CDR3nt: TGCGCCAGCAGCTTGGGGACTAGGGCCTACGAGCAGTACTTC; CDR3aa: CASSLGTRAYEQYF
d_gene: TRBD1; abundance: many; v_gene: TRBV7-7; j_gene: TRBJ1-3; CDR3nt: TGTGCTAGCAGCCTCGACAGGGGTAGCAACACCATATATTTT; CDR3aa: CASSLDRGSNTIYF
d_gene: -; abundance: many; v_gene: TRBV2; j_gene: TRBJ1-5; CDR3nt: TGTGCCAGCAGCCTACAGGATCAGCCCCAGCATTTT; CDR3aa: CASSLQDQPQHF
d_gene: -; abundance: -; v_gene: TRBV5-1; j_gene: TRBJ2-5; CDR3nt: TGCGCCAGCAGCTTGGACCAGTACTTC; CDR3aa: CASSLDQYF
d_gene: -; abundance: -; v_gene: TRBV6-1; j_gene: TRBJ1-1; CDR3nt: TGTGTCAGCAGCACCCCCACTGCCACTGAAGCTTTCTTT; CDR3aa: CVSSTPTATEAFF
d_gene: TRBD1; abundance: once; v_gene: TRBV24-1; j_gene: TRBJ1-2; CDR3nt: TGTGCCACCCCTCCTAGGACAGGGGCACTGTCGAACTATGGCTACACCTTC; CDR3aa: CATPPRTGALSNYGYTF
d_gene: TRBD1; abundance: once; v_gene: TRBV2; j_gene: TRBJ1-5; CDR3nt: TGTGCCAGCAGGGTGGACAGGGGCCCCAATCAGCCCCAGCATTTT; CDR3aa: CASRVDRGPNQPQHF
d_gene: -; abundance: few; v_gene: TRBV7-9; j_gene: TRBJ2-5; CDR3nt: TGTGCCAGCAGCTTACTAGGCCGGTACCAAGAGACCCAGTACTTC; CDR3aa: CASSLLGRYQETQYF